These 14 T cell receptor beta chains were sequenced from one sample in a study of cytomegalovirus exposure and HLA in healthy donors. The PCR contained 60 Vbeta and 13 Jbeta primers. Using immunoSEQ multiplex PCR, the repertoire was profiled, and TCRdb retains in-frame clones only, with some absent. The top ten hold approximately 0.092% of the sample, which has 150,000 to 200,000 clones, 82% seen once. The source material was PBMCs. The source is a boy aged 2 to 9 in good health and CMV-seronegative.

This chain connects TRBV7-8 to TRBJ2-7, with 10 bases lining up with TRBD1. Germline V gene lookup returns CDR1 SGHVS and CDR2 FQNEAQ. The V gene end was trimmed by 1 base and the J gene end by 3 bases; junction bases not matched to a gene: 6. The CDR3 totals 16 residues. The CDR3 nucleotides are TGTGCCAGCAGCTTAGGGTGGAGGACAGGGGGCTACGAGCAGTACTTC. This encodes CASSLGWRTGGYEQYF.

The chain couples TRBV7-8 to TRBJ2-7; 7 nucleotides agree with TRBD1. J was trimmed by 3 bases and V by 5 bases; bases with no gene match: 13. This CDR3 has 16 residues. Germline lookup yields CDR1 SGHVS and CDR2 FQNEAQ. CDR3 sequence (DNA): TGTGCCAGCAGCCCTCTAAGGCTGGGACAGCACTACGAGCAGTACTTC. Protein: CASSPLRLGQHYEQYF. The complete variable domain, with remaining parts taken from reference TRBV7-8 and TRBJ2-7, reads GAGVSQSPRYKVAKRGQDVALRCDPISGHVSLFWYQQALGQGPEFLTYFQNEAQLDKSGLPSDRFFAERPEGSVSTLKIQRTQQEDSAVYLCASSPLRLGQHYEQYFGPGTRLTVT.

The gene calls are TRBV19 and TRBJ1-2; D might be TRBD1 (6 bases). The V gene lost 6 bases and the J gene lost 2 bases, with 13 bases spanning the gap. The CDR3 contains 14 residues. Germline assignment: CDR1 LNHDA and CDR2 SQIVND (reference sequence). CDR3 nucleotides: TGTGCCAGTAGCTGGGAGGGGGGCAACTATGGCTACACCTTC. Protein product: CASSWEGGNYGYTF. The entire variable domain, with the rest obtained from reference TRBV19 and TRBJ1-2, is as follows: DGGITQSPKYLFRKEGQNVTLSCEQNLNHDAMYWYRQDPGQGLRLIYYSQIVNDFQKGDIAEGYSVSREKKESFPLTVTSAQKNPTAFYLCASSWEGGNYGYTFGSGTRLTVV.

The chain combines TRBV19 with TRBJ2-3; D may be TRBD1 (5 bases). The V gene lost 3 bases and the J gene lost 4 bases, with 8 bases spanning the gap. The CDR3 is 13 amino acids. Germline values: CDR1 LNHDA, CDR2 SQIVND (reference sequence). The CDR3 coding sequence is TGTGCCAGTAGTATCGACAGCCCAGATACGCAGTATTTT. Amino acid sequence: CASSIDSPDTQYF. The full variable domain, in which reference TRBV19 and TRBJ2-3 provide the parts outside the CDR3, is DGGITQSPKYLFRKEGQNVTLSCEQNLNHDAMYWYRQDPGQGLRLIYYSQIVNDFQKGDIAEGYSVSREKKESFPLTVTSAQKNPTAFYLCASSIDSPDTQYFGPGTRLTVL.

The CDR3 loop reads CASRTPPGQGGGYTF. The CDR3 DNA is TGTGCCAGCAGAACACCTCCGGGACAGGGAGGTGGCTACACCTTC. The chain links TRBV6-5 to TRBJ1-2; 9 bases line up with TRBD1. The CDR3 runs to 15 residues. Germline loops: CDR1 MNHEY, CDR2 SVGAGI. V lost 6 bases to trimming and J lost 7 bases; unmatched junction nucleotides: 12.

The chain is built from TRBV6-1 and TRBJ1-5; 8 nucleotides align to TRBD1. The germline V gene encodes CDR1 MNHNS and CDR2 SASEGT. Germline trimming cut 4 bases from V and 2 bases from J; bases unmatched to any gene: 10. CDR3 length: 17 residues. CDR3 bases: TGTGCCAGCAGTGCAGCAGGGGGCGCCCCGGGCAATCAGCCCCAGCATTTT. It is translated as CASSAAGGAPGNQPQHF.

The genes are TRBV4-2 and TRBJ1-3; no firm D call. The CDR3 length is 15 residues. Germline CDR1 is LGHNA and CDR2 is YNFKEQ. V was clipped by 5 bases and J by 0 bases, with 11 bases between them. CDR3 DNA sequence: TGTGCCAGCAGCGACCCCGGAGGCTCTGGAAACACCATATATTTT. Encoded protein: CASSDPGGSGNTIYF.

The J gene is TRBJ2-7, the V gene TRBV5-4; D remains ambiguous. Germline V lookup: CDR1 SGHNT, CDR2 YYREEE (reference sequence). Between the trimmed V and J ends, which lost 0 bases and 10 bases, there was a span of 14 bases. CDR3 length equals 13 residues. CDR3 nucleotides: TGTGCCAGCAGCTTGGCTCCTACTGACAACCAGTACTTC. This gives the protein CASSLAPTDNQYF. The full variable domain, its missing parts supplied by reference TRBV5-4 and TRBJ2-7, is ETGVTQSPTHLIKTRGQQVTLRCSSQSGHNTVSWYQQALGQGPQFIFQYYREEENGRGNFPPRFSGLQFPNYSSELNVNALELDDSALYLCASSLAPTDNQYFGPGTRLTVT.

The V and J genes are TRBV29-1 and TRBJ1-1; tentatively, D is TRBD1 (6 bases). CDR3 size: 11 residues. Germline assignment: CDR1 SQVTM and CDR2 ANQGSEA. Trimming stripped 6 bases from V and 7 bases from J, with 12 bases between. The CDR3 sequence is CSVRGGLEAFF. The CDR3 DNA is TGCAGCGTGAGGGGGGGGCTTGAAGCTTTCTTT.

The chain has TRBV5-1 and TRBJ2-1; TRBD2 aligns across 9 bases. The CDR3 length is 17 residues. Germline CDR1 is SGHRS and CDR2 is YFSETQ. V gave up 3 bases and J gave up 9 bases; unmatched junction bases: 16. In DNA, the CDR3 is TGCGCCAGCAGCTCGGGAGCTTCCGGGACTAGCACCGCTGAGCAGTTCTTC. This sequence encodes CASSSGASGTSTAEQFF. The variable domain in full, completed from reference TRBV5-1 and TRBJ2-1, reads KAGVTQTPRYLIKTRGQQVTLSCSPISGHRSVSWYQQTPGQGLQFLFEYFSETQRNKGNFPGRFSGRQFSNSRSEMNVSTLELGDSALYLCASSSGASGTSTAEQFFGPGTRLTVL.

Worth noting for this clone: A junction end diverges from the germline sequence, so it may reflect a read error. The rearrangement joins TRBV7-9 to TRBJ1-2, with D possibly matching TRBD1 (6 bases). The germline gives CDR1 SEHNR, CDR2 FQNEAQ (reference sequence). The CDR3 has 16 residues. CDR3 sequence: CSSSKHRGQQNYGYTF. CDR3 DNA: TGTTCCAGCAGCAAACACAGAGGACAGCAGAACTATGGCTACACCTTC.

The chain combines TRBV7-2 with TRBJ1-5; possible D gene TRBD1, 6 bases. This CDR3 spans 16 amino acids. The V and J ends lost 1 base and 5 bases respectively, with 15 bases between them. Germline CDR1 and CDR2: SGHTA and FQGNSA. The CDR3 nucleotides read TGTGCCAGCAGCTTAGTTGCGTGGGACACTCATCAGCCCCAGCATTTT. It yields the protein CASSLVAWDTHQPQHF. Combining the CDR3 with reference TRBV7-2 and TRBJ1-5 gives the whole variable domain GAGVSQSPSNKVTEKGKDVELRCDPISGHTALYWYRQSLGQGLEFLIYFQGNSAPDKSGLPSDRFSAERTGGSVSTLTIQRTQQEDSAVYLCASSLVAWDTHQPQHFGDGTRLSIL.

The genes are TRBV27 and TRBJ1-3, with unresolved D. Germline CDR1 MNHEY, CDR2 SMNVEV (reference sequence). V lost 9 bases and J lost 0, with 9 bases in between. The CDR3 consists of 13 residues. The CDR3: CASREVSGNTIYF. CDR3 coding DNA: TGTGCCAGTAGGGAGGTCTCTGGAAACACCATATATTTT.

The rearrangement links TRBV6-5 to TRBJ2-7; 8 bases match TRBD1. CDR3 size: 16 residues. From germline, CDR1 is MNHEY and CDR2 SVGAGI. V gave up 0 bases and J gave up 3 bases; unmatched junction bases: 7. The CDR3 nucleotides read TGTGCCAGCAGTTACTCGATTCAGGGGGCGATCTACGAGCAGTACTTC. Translated: CASSYSIQGAIYEQYF.